The source of this T cell receptor (beta chain) is a study of a mutant IDH1 vaccine in newly diagnosed glioma. The overall study: Vaccines were begun 4-6 weeks after radiotherapy alone, or with temozolomide cycles. The treated population exhibited a male proportion of about 60%, a female proportion of 37.5%, and a mean age of 40.4 years.

The sample holds a few counts of this clone. Its antigen is currently unknown. The time point is: week 5, during vaccination. Alongside topical imiquimod, each dose of vaccine comprised 300 ug of mutant IDH1 20-mer peptide. Trimming stripped 5 bases from V and 4 bases from J, with 11 bases between. This CDR3 region has 12 residues. The germline V gene has CDR1 GTSNPN and CDR2 SVGIG (reference sequence). Profiling relied on immunoSEQ multiplex PCR, and the TCRdb table lists in-frame clones only, not all of them. The table has approximately 57,000 clones, roughly 80% seen once; the top ten hold 3% to 3.5%. Notes on the study in general: Induction of immune responses by the vaccine occurred in approximately 93% of patients.

The sequence was obtained from a woman aged 18-35 years with glioma. Some clones in this sample may be carry-over from other donors' samples. The chain uses TRBV30 and TRBJ1-1, with no clear D. The specimen comprised PBMCs, sampled from a glioma patient whose treatment included an IDH1 peptide vaccine. The CDR3 DNA follows: TGTGCCTGGGTCCTATGGGGCACTGAAGCTTTCTTT. Its translation: CAWVLWGTEAFF.